This passage covers 20 T cell receptor beta chains from one sample sequenced in a study of Tregs in tolerant kidney transplant recipients. The repertoire was sequenced with immunoSEQ multiplex PCR; TCRdb's copy has only in-frame clones and lacks some. The data hold fewer than 55,000 clones, with approximately 89% observed a single time. Recipients received nonmyeloablative bone marrow transplants from related graft donors, with transient mixed chimerism. The input for sequencing was CD8+ T cells from blood (PBMCs), taken 12 months after the transplant. All receptors come from a human patient who received a combined kidney and bone marrow transplant. Some T cells may be the graft donor's.

This clone came up once. The chain couples TRBV5-4 to TRBJ2-4; TRBD1 matches 9 bases. The CDR3 runs to 15 residues. Trimming took 4 bases from V and 4 from J; bases not matched to a gene: 6. Germline V gives CDR1 SGHNT, CDR2 YYREEE (reference sequence). The CDR3 DNA sequence: TGTGCCAGCAGCCAGGACAGGGGACTTAAAAACATTCAGTACTTC. Translating gives CASSQDRGLKNIQYF.

The chain has TRBV4-1 and TRBJ2-4, with 7 bases identical to TRBD2. CDR1 and CDR2 (germline): MGHRA, YSYEKL. The junction had 7 bases not matched to a gene; V was cut back by 0 bases and J by 2 bases. The CDR3 runs to 17 residues. The CDR3 loop is CASSQDPGGWSKNIQYF. The CDR3 coding sequence is TGCGCCAGCAGCCAAGATCCGGGGGGTTGGTCCAAAAACATTCAGTACTTC.

Here the CDR3 reads CASSEGQFANTGELFF. Written as DNA, the CDR3 is TGTGCCAGCAGTGAAGGACAGTTCGCGAACACCGGGGAGCTGTTTTTT. The chain carries TRBV6-1 and TRBJ2-2; D is possibly TRBD1 (5 bases). Germline V gives CDR1 MNHNS, CDR2 SASEGT. The V and J ends lost 1 base and 0 bases respectively, with 9 bases between them. The CDR3 spans 16 residues.

The V gene is TRBV11-3, the J gene TRBJ1-1; the D gene is possibly TRBD1 (5 bases). Germline V CDR1 and CDR2: SGHNT, YENEEA. The CDR3 extends over 15 amino acids. The V end was cut by 5 bases, the J end by 1 base, with 14 bases between. This CDR3 reads CASSEKNRRNTEAFF. Written as DNA, the CDR3 is TGTGCCAGCAGCGAAAAGAACAGGCGGAACACTGAAGCTTTCTTT.

The chain combines TRBV7-6 with TRBJ2-5; D gene unclear. The ends were cut back, 4 bases at V and 5 bases at J, with 5 bases in the middle. Germline V gene sequence: CDR1 SGHVS, CDR2 FNYEAQ. The length of the CDR3 is 11 residues. The chain's CDR3 is CASSSRETQYF. As DNA, the CDR3 is TGTGCCAGCAGCTCCCGGGAGACCCAGTACTTC.

The chain has TRBV28 and TRBJ2-3; 12 bases line up with TRBD2. Trimming removed 2 bases from V and 3 bases from J; junction bases left unmatched: 6. In germline, CDR1 is MDHEN, CDR2 SYDVKM. The CDR3 runs 17 residues. CDR3: CASSLVTSGGMTDTQYF. The DNA for the CDR3 is TGTGCCAGCAGTTTAGTTACTAGCGGGGGGATGACAGATACGCAGTATTTT.

This chain links TRBV10-3 with TRBJ2-1, with 7 bases identical to TRBD2. Germline CDR1 is ENHRY and CDR2 is SYGVKD. The CDR3 sequence is 12 residues long. V shed 10 bases and J 13 bases; nucleotides not matched to a gene: 13. Written as DNA, the CDR3 is TGTGCCACTCTCGGGGCGGGAGTGGGACAGTTCTTC. This encodes CATLGAGVGQFF.

J is TRBJ1-5 and V is TRBV28; D is unresolved. Germline-derived CDR1 and CDR2 are MDHEN and SYDVKM. The CDR3 contains 14 residues. V gave up 6 bases and J gave up 9 bases, with 18 bases separating them. CDR3 DNA sequence: TGTGCCAGCAGCCGTACGAGGGTCATTCGGCCCCAGCATTTT. It yields the protein CASSRTRVIRPQHF.

This chain uses TRBV6-5 with TRBJ1-2, with a tentative D call TRBD1 (5 bases). V lost 2 bases and J lost 2, with 12 bases in between. The CDR3 runs 15 residues. Germline loops: CDR1 MNHEY, CDR2 SVGAGI. In DNA form, the CDR3 reads TGTGCCAGCAGTTACGGGGAGGGACGGAACTATGGCTACACCTTC. Translating it yields CASSYGEGRNYGYTF.

This clone was observed a handful of times. The genes are TRBV18 and TRBJ1-4; tentative D call: TRBD1 (5 bases). The CDR3 totals 15 residues. V was trimmed by 3 bases and J by 1 base, leaving 9 bases between them. The germline V gene encodes CDR1 KGHSH and CDR2 LQKENI. Written as DNA, the CDR3 is TGTGCCAGCTCACCTCAGGGTTTAACTAATGAAAAACTGTTTTTT. It encodes CASSPQGLTNEKLFF.

The rearrangement uses TRBV7-7 and TRBJ2-3, with D perhaps matching TRBD2 (6 bases). The germline V gene encodes CDR1 SSHAT and CDR2 FNYEAQ (reference sequence). V shed 5 bases and J shed 0 bases, with 15 bases lying between them. This CDR3 is 16 amino acids long. This chain's CDR3 is CASSAGGFRSTDTQYF. The CDR3 region has the DNA TGTGCCAGCAGCGCCGGGGGATTTCGTAGCACAGATACGCAGTATTTT.

The rearrangement uses TRBV30 and TRBJ1-4; D is ambiguous. The germline V gene has CDR1 GTSNPN and CDR2 SVGIG (reference sequence). V lost 2 bases and J 10 bases, leaving 11 bases between the germline ends. The CDR3 has 12 amino acids. The CDR3 is CAWSTGGGKLFF. DNA for the CDR3: TGTGCCTGGAGTACTGGCGGAGGAAAACTGTTTTTT.

The chain carries TRBV11-1 and TRBJ1-1, with no clear D. The V gene's germline CDR1 is SGHAT and CDR2 FQDESV (reference sequence). The CDR3 contains 16 residues. Trimming shortened V by 5 bases and J by 0 bases, and 16 bases separated the two germline ends. CDR3 bases: TGTGCCAGCAGCCCCCTCCCGGGGTTCGTGAACACTGAAGCTTTCTTT. Translated, it gives CASSPLPGFVNTEAFF.

V gene TRBV5-6 combines with J gene TRBJ2-2; D possibly corresponds to TRBD2 (5 bases). V lost 4 bases to trimming and J lost 7 bases, with 14 bases between them. CDR3 length equals 14 residues. CDR1 is SGHDT, CDR2 YYEEEE, per germline. The DNA for the CDR3 is TGTGCCAGCAGCCCTGCTTGGGGAGTCGGGGAGCTGTTTTTT. The encoded protein is CASSPAWGVGELFF.

This chain connects TRBV2 to TRBJ2-7; TRBD1 is a possible D gene (6 bases). There are 15 residues in the CDR3. The V gene's germline CDR1 is SNHLY and CDR2 FYNNEI. Trimming pared 7 bases from V and 5 bases from J, leaving 21 bases between. CDR3 in DNA: TGTGCCAGCACTCCTTCCAGGGGCCTCTTGGACGAGCAGTACTTC. It specifies CASTPSRGLLDEQYF.

This chain joins TRBV30 and TRBJ1-4; D perhaps matches TRBD1 (5 bases). Germline V gene sequence: CDR1 GTSNPN, CDR2 SVGIG (reference sequence). V lost 3 bases and J 8 bases, leaving 7 bases between the germline ends. The CDR3 has 11 residues. In DNA form, the CDR3 reads TGTGCCTGGAGGGGGGGAGAAAAACTGTTTTTT. Translation gives CAWRGGEKLFF. The full variable domain, with the rest looked up from reference TRBV30 and TRBJ1-4, is SQTIHQWPATLVQPVGSPLSLECTVEGTSNPNLYWYRQAAGRGLQLLFYSVGIGQISSEVPQNLSASRPQDRQFILSSKKLLLSDSGFYLCAWRGGEKLFFGSGTQLSVL.

The chain recombines TRBV5-6 with TRBJ1-4; D unresolved. Germline lookup yields CDR1 SGHDT and CDR2 YYEEEE. Trimming left V 0 bases short and J 0 bases short, with 9 bases between. This CDR3 contains 16 residues. CDR3: CASSLGPETTNEKLFF. DNA of the CDR3: TGTGCCAGCAGCTTGGGGCCAGAAACAACTAATGAAAAACTGTTTTTT.

V and J are TRBV11-2 and TRBJ2-7; D gene ambiguous. V was clipped by 1 base and J by 4 bases, with 8 bases between them. Germline lookup yields CDR1 SGHAT and CDR2 FQNNGV. The CDR3 runs to 13 residues. The CDR3 DNA is TGTGCCAGCAGCTTAGGGGCGTCTTACGAGCAGTACTTC. Residues: CASSLGASYEQYF.

J is TRBJ2-2 and V is TRBV2; D gene uncertain. Trimming shortened V by 3 bases and J by 7 bases, and 9 bases separated the two germline ends. Germline V gene lookup returns CDR1 SNHLY and CDR2 FYNNEI. The CDR3 covers 13 residues. The chain's CDR3 is CASSDRTGGELFF. In nucleotides, the CDR3 is TGTGCCAGCAGTGACCGAACCGGCGGGGAGCTGTTTTTT.

This clone came up once. The rearrangement uses TRBV9 and TRBJ2-1; D is uncertain. The length of the CDR3 is 15 residues. V lost 5 bases and J 0 bases, leaving 12 bases between the germline ends. Germline values: CDR1 SGDLS, CDR2 YYNGEE. The CDR3 DNA reads TGTGCCAGCAGTGTCGACTTGAGCTCCTACAATGAGCAGTTCTTC. It is translated as CASSVDLSSYNEQFF. Supplemented by reference TRBV9 and TRBJ2-1, the full variable domain reads DSGVTQTPKHLITATGQRVTLRCSPRSGDLSVYWYQQSLDQGLQFLIQYYNGEERAKGNILERFSAQQFPDLHSELNLSSLELGDSALYFCASSVDLSSYNEQFFGPGTRLTVL.